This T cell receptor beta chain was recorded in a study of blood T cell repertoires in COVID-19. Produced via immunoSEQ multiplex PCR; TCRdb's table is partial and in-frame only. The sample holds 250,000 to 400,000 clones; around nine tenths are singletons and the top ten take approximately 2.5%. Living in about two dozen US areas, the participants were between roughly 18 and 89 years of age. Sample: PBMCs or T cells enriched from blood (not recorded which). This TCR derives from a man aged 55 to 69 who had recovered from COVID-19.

CDR3 nucleotide sequence: TGTGCCAGCAGCTTATACCCGGGAGGGCCCAATGAGCAGTTCTTC. This codes for CASSLYPGGPNEQFF. This rearrangement joins TRBV7-3 to TRBJ2-1; 8 bases line up with TRBD2. Trimming cost V 2 bases and J 6 bases; bases outside gene matches: 6. Germline lookup yields CDR1 SGHTA and CDR2 FQGTGA. The CDR3 is 15 amino acids.